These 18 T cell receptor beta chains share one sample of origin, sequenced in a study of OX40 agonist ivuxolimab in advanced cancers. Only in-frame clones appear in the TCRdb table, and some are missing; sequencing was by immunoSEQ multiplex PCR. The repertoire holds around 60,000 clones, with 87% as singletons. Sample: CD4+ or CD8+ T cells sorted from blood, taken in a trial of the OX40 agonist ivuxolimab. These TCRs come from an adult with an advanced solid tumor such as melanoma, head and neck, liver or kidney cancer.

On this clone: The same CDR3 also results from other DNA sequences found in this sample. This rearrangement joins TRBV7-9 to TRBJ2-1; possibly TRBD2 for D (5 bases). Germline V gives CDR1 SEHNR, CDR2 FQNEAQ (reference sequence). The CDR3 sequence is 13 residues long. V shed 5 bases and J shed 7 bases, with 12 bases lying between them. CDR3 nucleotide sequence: TGTGCCAGCAGCCGACGTACTAGGAATGAGCAGTTCTTC. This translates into CASSRRTRNEQFF.

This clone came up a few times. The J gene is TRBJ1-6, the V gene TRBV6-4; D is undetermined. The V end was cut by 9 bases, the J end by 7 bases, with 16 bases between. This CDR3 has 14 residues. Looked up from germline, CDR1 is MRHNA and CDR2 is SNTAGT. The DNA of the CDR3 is TGTGCCAGTTCCAAGCGGAGAGAAAATTCACCCCTCCACTTT. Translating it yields CASSKRRENSPLHF.

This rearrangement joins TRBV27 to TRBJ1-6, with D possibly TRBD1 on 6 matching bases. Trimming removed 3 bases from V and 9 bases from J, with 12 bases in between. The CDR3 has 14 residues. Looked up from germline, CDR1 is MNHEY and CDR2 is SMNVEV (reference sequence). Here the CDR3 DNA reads TGTGCCAGCAGTTTCACAGGGTGGAGTTCACCCCTCCACTTT. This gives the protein CASSFTGWSSPLHF.

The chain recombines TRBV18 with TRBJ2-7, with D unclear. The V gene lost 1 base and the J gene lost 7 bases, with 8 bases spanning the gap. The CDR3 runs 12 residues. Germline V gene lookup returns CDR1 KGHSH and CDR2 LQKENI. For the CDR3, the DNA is TGTGCCAGCTCACCACAGGTAGGGGAGCAGTACTTC. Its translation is CASSPQVGEQYF. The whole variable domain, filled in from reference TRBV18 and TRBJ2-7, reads NAGVMQNPRHLVRRRGQEARLRCSPMKGHSHVYWYRQLPEEGLKFMVYLQKENIIDESGMPKERFSAEFPKEGPSILRIQQVVRGDSAAYFCASSPQVGEQYFGPGTRLTVT.

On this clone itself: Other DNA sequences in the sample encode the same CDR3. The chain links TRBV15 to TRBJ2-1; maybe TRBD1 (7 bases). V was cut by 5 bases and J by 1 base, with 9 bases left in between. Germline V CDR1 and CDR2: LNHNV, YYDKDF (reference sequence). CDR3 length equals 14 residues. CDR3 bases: TGTGCCACCAGCTCAGGGGGGTCCTACAATGAGCAGTTCTTC. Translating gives CATSSGGSYNEQFF.

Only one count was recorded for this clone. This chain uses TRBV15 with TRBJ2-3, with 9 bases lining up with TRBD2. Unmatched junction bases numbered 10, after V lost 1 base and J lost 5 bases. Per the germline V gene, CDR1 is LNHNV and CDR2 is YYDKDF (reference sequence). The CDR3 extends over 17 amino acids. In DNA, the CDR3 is TGTGCCACCAGCAGAGCCGCAAAGACTAGCGGAAAAGATACGCAGTATTTT. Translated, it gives CATSRAAKTSGKDTQYF.

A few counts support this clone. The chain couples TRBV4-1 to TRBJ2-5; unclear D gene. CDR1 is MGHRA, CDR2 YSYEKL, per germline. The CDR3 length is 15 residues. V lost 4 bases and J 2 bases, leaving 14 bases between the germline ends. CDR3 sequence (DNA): TGCGCCAGCAGCCCCCTCCCAGGACCTCAAGAGACCCAGTACTTC. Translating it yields CASSPLPGPQETQYF.

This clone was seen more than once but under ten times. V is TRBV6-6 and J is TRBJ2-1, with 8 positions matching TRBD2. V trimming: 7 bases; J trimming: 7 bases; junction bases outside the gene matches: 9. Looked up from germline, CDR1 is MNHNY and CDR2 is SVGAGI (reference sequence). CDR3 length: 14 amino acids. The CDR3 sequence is CASNPSGSFNEQFF. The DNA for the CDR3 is TGTGCCAGCAACCCCAGCGGGAGCTTTAATGAGCAGTTCTTC.

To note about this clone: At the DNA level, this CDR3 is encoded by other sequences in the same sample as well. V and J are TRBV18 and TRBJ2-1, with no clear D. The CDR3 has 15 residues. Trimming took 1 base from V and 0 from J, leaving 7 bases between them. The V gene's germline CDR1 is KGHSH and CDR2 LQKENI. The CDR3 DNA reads TGTGCCAGCTCACCACTAGCCAGCTCCTACAATGAGCAGTTCTTC. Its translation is CASSPLASSYNEQFF.

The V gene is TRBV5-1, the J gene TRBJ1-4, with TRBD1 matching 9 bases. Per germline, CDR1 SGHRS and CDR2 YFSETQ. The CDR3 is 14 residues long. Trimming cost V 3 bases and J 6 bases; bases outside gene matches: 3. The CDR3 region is CASSSTGGHEKLFF. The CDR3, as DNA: TGCGCCAGCAGCTCGACAGGGGGGCATGAAAAACTGTTTTTT. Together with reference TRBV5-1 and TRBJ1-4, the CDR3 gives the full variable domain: KAGVTQTPRYLIKTRGQQVTLSCSPISGHRSVSWYQQTPGQGLQFLFEYFSETQRNKGNFPGRFSGRQFSNSRSEMNVSTLELGDSALYLCASSSTGGHEKLFFGSGTQLSVL.

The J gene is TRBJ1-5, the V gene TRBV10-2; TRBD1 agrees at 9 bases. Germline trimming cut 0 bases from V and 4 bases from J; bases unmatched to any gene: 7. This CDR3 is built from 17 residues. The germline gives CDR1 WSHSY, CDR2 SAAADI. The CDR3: CASSESRLGTGNQPQHF. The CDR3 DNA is TGCGCCAGCAGTGAGTCGCGGTTAGGGACAGGGAATCAGCCCCAGCATTTT.

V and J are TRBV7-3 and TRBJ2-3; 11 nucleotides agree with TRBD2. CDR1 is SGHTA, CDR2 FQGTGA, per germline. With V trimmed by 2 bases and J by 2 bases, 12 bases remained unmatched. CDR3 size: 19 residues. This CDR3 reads CASSLRGLTSGMYTDTQYF. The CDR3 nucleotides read TGTGCCAGCAGCTTACGGGGTCTGACTAGCGGGATGTACACAGATACGCAGTATTTT.

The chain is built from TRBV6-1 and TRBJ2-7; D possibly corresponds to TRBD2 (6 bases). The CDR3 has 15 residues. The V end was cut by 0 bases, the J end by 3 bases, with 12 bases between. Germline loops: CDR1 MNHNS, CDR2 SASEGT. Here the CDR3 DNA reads TGTGCCAGCAGTGAAGCCGGGACGGGGGTCTACGAGCAGTACTTC. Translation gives CASSEAGTGVYEQYF.

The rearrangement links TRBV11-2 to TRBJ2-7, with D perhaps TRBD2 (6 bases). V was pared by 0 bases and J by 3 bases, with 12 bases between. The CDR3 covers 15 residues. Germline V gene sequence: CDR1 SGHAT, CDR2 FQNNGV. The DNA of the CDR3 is TGTGCCAGCAGCTTAGATCACTGGAGGGGCTACGAGCAGTACTTC. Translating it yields CASSLDHWRGYEQYF.

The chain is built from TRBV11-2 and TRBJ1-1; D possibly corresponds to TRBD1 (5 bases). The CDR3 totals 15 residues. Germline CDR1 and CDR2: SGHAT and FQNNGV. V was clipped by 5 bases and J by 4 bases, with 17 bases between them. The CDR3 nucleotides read TGTGCCAGCAGCGCGATAGGGGCAGGGAGCACTGAAGCTTTCTTT. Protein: CASSAIGAGSTEAFF.

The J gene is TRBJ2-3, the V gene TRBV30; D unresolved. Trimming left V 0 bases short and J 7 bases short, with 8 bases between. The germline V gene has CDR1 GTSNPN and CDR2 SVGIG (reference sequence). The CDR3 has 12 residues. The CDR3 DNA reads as TGTGCCTGGAGTGTACGAGTCTATACGCAGTATTTT. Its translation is CAWSVRVYTQYF.

The CDR3: CAISALPGNNEQFF. The DNA of the CDR3 is TGTGCCATCAGTGCCCTTCCCGGAAACAATGAGCAGTTCTTC. The chain combines TRBV10-3 with TRBJ2-1; no reliable D call. Trimming cost V 4 bases and J 5 bases, with 12 bases left between them. CDR3 length equals 14 residues. CDR1 and CDR2 from the germline V gene are ENHRY and SYGVKD.

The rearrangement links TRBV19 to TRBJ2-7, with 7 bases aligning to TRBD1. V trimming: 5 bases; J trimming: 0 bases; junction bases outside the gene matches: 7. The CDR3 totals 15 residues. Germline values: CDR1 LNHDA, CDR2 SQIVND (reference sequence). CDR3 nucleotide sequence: TGTGCCAGTAGTTCCCAGACAGGGAGCTCCTACGAGCAGTACTTC. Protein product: CASSSQTGSSYEQYF.